This is a list of T cell receptor beta chains from one sample in a study of radiation and T cells in renal cell carcinoma. Only in-frame clones appear in the TCRdb table, and some are missing; sequencing was by immunoSEQ multiplex PCR. There are roughly 58,000 clones in the sample; about 74% occur only once, and approximately 7% lies in the top ten. This material consisted of blood, taken from a patient whose treatment included radiotherapy and nephrectomy. The receptors derive from a man between 60 and 70 years old with renal cell carcinoma. The CDR3 runs from the conserved cysteine through the conserved F or W. A D gene is named only where the DNA matches it firmly. Size tells how often a clone was seen (once, few, many) or the class of an expanded clone, and some rows leave it out.

d_call	clone_size	v_call	j_call	cdr3_aa	cdr3_nt
-	once	TRBV6-1	TRBJ2-3	CASPSDSKRTDTQYF	TGTGCCAGCCCCTCCGACTCGAAACGCACAGATACGCAGTATTTT
TRBD1	-	TRBV27	TRBJ1-1	CASSLRGRSDTEAFF	TGTGCCAGCAGTTTAAGGGGGCGGTCGGACACTGAAGCTTTCTTT
-	-	TRBV6-5	TRBJ1-2	CASSYSLEDYGYTF	TGTGCCAGCAGTTACTCGCTGGAGGACTATGGCTACACCTTC
TRBD1	-	TRBV19	TRBJ1-2	CASSKDRGNGYTF	TGTGCCAGTAGTAAGGACAGGGGAAATGGCTACACCTTC
-	-	TRBV5-1	TRBJ2-4	CASSLGGLNIQYF	TGCGCCAGCAGCTTGGGGGGCTTAAACATTCAGTACTTC
TRBD1	-	TRBV18	TRBJ2-1	CASSQDRGYEQFF	TGTGCCAGCTCACAGGACAGGGGCTATGAGCAGTTCTTC
-	few	TRBV2	TRBJ1-5	CASSYRYSNQPQHF	TGTGCCAGCAGTTACAGGTATAGCAATCAGCCCCAGCATTTT
-	-	TRBV19	TRBJ2-3	CASSIDWQGEGDTQYF	TGTGCCAGTAGTATAGATTGGCAGGGAGAGGGAGATACGCAGTATTTT
-	once	TRBV15	TRBJ1-2	CATSRERSLRGYTF	TGTGCCACCAGCAGAGAGCGGTCGTTGCGCGGCTACACCTTC
TRBD1	few	TRBV7-2	TRBJ1-1	CASSFGQATNTEAFF	TGTGCCAGCAGCTTCGGACAGGCAACGAACACTGAAGCTTTCTTT
TRBD1	-	TRBV18	TRBJ1-2	CASSLGTGNGYTF	TGTGCCAGCTCACTTGGGACAGGGAATGGCTACACCTTC
-	-	TRBV19	TRBJ2-6	CASSRQGLGANVLTF	TGTGCCAGTAGTAGGCAGGGGCTTGGGGCCAACGTCCTGACTTTC